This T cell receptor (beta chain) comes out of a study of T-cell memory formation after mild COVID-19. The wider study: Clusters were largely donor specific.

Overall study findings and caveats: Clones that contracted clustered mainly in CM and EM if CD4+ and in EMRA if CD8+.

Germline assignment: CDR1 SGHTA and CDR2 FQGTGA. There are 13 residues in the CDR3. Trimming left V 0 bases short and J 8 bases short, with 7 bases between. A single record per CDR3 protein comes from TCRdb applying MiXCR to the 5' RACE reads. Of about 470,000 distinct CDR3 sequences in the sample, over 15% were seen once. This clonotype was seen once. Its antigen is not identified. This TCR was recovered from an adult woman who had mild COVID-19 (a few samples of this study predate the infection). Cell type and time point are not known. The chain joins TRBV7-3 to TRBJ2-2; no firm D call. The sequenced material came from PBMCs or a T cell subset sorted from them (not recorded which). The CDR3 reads CASSLTLEGELFF. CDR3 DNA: TGTGCCAGCAGCTTAACGTTGGAGGGGGAGCTGTTTTTT. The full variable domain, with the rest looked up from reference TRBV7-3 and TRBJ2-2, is GAGVSQTPSNKVTEKGKYVELRCDPISGHTALYWYRQSLGQGPEFLIYFQGTGAADDSGLPNDRFFAVRPEGSVSTLKIQRTERGDSAVYLCASSLTLEGELFFGEGSRLTVL.